This T cell receptor beta chain was observed in a study of cytomegalovirus exposure and HLA in healthy donors. On the study more broadly: From HLA-typed donors, an early data release held 70 million to 100 million unique TCRs.

PCR amplification relied on 60 Vbeta primers (plus 13 Jbeta primers). Authors' methods: Unique TCR beta chains totaled about 73 million in a later count, with 8.5 million to 12 million of them shared. Sequencing was performed with immunoSEQ multiplex PCR; in TCRdb, only in-frame clones are kept and a portion is missing. V and J calls and clone size come straight from that table; D and trimming were deduced from the DNA. The sample holds about 160,000 clones, approximately 77% seen once. As for this clone: Its antigen remains unknown.

Study-level results: Analyses of presence/absence relied on an assumption of roughly uniform sequencing depth across donors. In a later analysis, across HLA loci, associated TCR counts were highest for DRB1, lowest for HLA-C.

This CDR3 comprises 16 residues. The sequencing sample was made of PBMCs. V is TRBV12-2 and J is TRBJ2-7; the table's TRBD2 call for D was not verified on the DNA. TRBV12-2 is shown as a pseudogene. This receptor was obtained from a female donor in good health and CMV-seronegative. CDR3: CASRLGGGAFTYEQYF. The CDR3 bases are TGTGCAAGTCGCTTAGGAGGCGGGGCCTTCACCTACGAGCAGTACTTC.